This entry lists 16 T cell receptor beta chains sequenced from one sample in a study of tumor-infiltrating lymphocytes in primary liver carcinoma (TCRdb year 2017). Without any cell sorting, total RNA and DNA were co-extracted from roughly 21-30 mg of bulk tissue using the AllPrep DNA/RNA mini kit. The instrument given in TCRdb is Illumina HiSeq 2500. A constant-region primer and ProtoScript II reverse transcriptase were used to reverse-transcribe TCRbeta-specific cDNA from about 500 ng total RNA. The TCRbeta libraries were prepared through three rounds of nested multiplex PCR following a slightly modified ARM-PCR procedure. Each of the first two PCR rounds ran for around 9 cycles and used multiplex TRBV1-TRBV30 forward primers together with a Cbeta reverse primer. The raw public data were reprocessed by TCRdb itself: fastp quality trimming at Q25, MiXCR clonotype calling, in-frame beta chains only. Each record represents a unique CDR3 protein, reported with the most common genes and DNA among its rows. The sample yields 25,000 to 35,000 distinct CDR3 sequences; about 71% were counted once. The ten biggest clones cover about 30% of the sample.

The material sequenced was liver tumor tissue from sampling region 3. The cell subset or site label, as the study defines it: tumor region T3, left-lateral pole. These receptor sequences come from a woman in her 30s with primary liver carcinoma and hepatitis B virus infection.

Comments on this clonotype: A read error may be the cause here, since a much bigger clone is one base away. The genes are TRBV30 and TRBJ1-2, with D unresolved. From germline, CDR1 is GTSNPN and CDR2 SVGIG (reference sequence). V gave up 2 bases and J gave up 10 bases, with 20 bases separating them. This CDR3 contains 14 residues. The CDR3 loop is CAWSLDWVQRDYTF. DNA for the CDR3: TGTGCCTGGAGTCTTGATTGGGTACAGAGAGACTACACCTTC. The full variable domain, completed using reference TRBV30 and TRBJ1-2, is SQTIHQWPATLVQPVGSPLSLECTVEGTSNPNLYWYRQAAGRGLQLLFYSVGIGQISSEVPQNLSASRPQDRQFILSSKKLLLSDSGFYLCAWSLDWVQRDYTFGSGTRLTVV.

Concerning this clonotype itself: One end of the junction is discordant with germline, which a read error may explain. The V gene is TRBV4-1, the J gene TRBJ2-4; D unclear. The CDR3 consists of 16 residues. CDR1 is MGHRA, CDR2 YSYEKL, per germline. CDR3: CANSPEMNRDTSKWYF. The CDR3 DNA is TGCGCCAACAGCCCAGAGATGAATAGGGATACAAGCAAGTGGTACTTC.

The chain combines TRBV27 with TRBJ2-5; either TRBD1 or TRBD2 may supply D (5 bases each). The V and J ends lost 1 base and 9 bases respectively, with 27 bases between them. CDR1 and CDR2 from the germline V gene are MNHEY and SMNVEV (reference sequence). CDR3 length: 18 amino acids. DNA for the CDR3: TGTGCCAGCAGTTTATTAGGGGACGCTGTGGAGTTGGGTGAGGCCCAGTACTTC. Protein product: CASSLLGDAVELGEAQYF.

This clonotype was seen repeatedly, ten times or more. The chain recombines TRBV11-2 with TRBJ1-1, with D perhaps TRBD1 (5 bases). Deletions cut 5 bases from V and 1 base from J, with 8 bases between. This CDR3 has 13 residues. Germline V gene data show CDR1 as SGHAT and CDR2 as FQNNGV. CDR3 bases: TGTGCCAGCAGCACCCAGGGGAACACTGAAGCTTTCTTT. Encoded protein: CASSTQGNTEAFF.

The table lists this clonotype with many counts. Sequence at one end of the junction differs from germline and may be a read error. V is TRBV11-2 and J is TRBJ2-5; 8 bases match TRBD1. CDR3 size: 14 residues. CDR1 SGHAT and CDR2 FQNNGV come from the germline V gene. The CDR3 region has the DNA TGTGTCAGCAGCTCCGGACAGGGCCAAGAGACCCAGTACTTC. It codes for CVSSSGQGQETQYF.

Concerning this clonotype: This CDR3 is missing its conserved last phenylalanine or tryptophan, likely due to a read error. The V and J genes are TRBV11-2 and TRBJ2-5; 9 bases fit TRBD2. Germline lookup yields CDR1 SGHAT and CDR2 FQNNGV. Germline trimming cut 7 bases from V and 4 bases from J; bases unmatched to any gene: 13. The CDR3 sequence is 16 residues long. CDR3: CASNFRTGTSRETQYL. The CDR3 DNA reads TGTGCCAGCAACTTTCGAACTGGGACTAGCCGAGAGACCCAGTACTTA.

J is TRBJ2-1 and V is TRBV10-3; 10 bases map to TRBD2. After removal of 9 bases from V and 8 bases from J, the junction contained 19 bases not matched to a gene. Germline CDR1 reads ENHRY; CDR2 reads SYGVKD. The length of the CDR3 is 17 residues. CDR3 sequence: CAIKRDASGRSPDEQFF. CDR3 DNA: TGTGCCATTAAGAGGGACGCTAGCGGGAGAAGTCCCGATGAGCAGTTCTTC.

With respect to this clonotype: The conserved closing phenylalanine or tryptophan is absent in this CDR3, likely reflecting a read error. The DNA is left out, because the CDR3 cannot be placed on it with certainty; the CDR3 is given as TCRdb lists it. The V and J genes are TRBV11-3 and TRBJ2-1; the table's D gene call, TRBD2, was not cross checked with the DNA. The CDR3 length equals 15 residues, ends included. The germline V gene has CDR1 SGHNT and CDR2 YENEEA. The CDR3 reads CARSLGSSGKLEQLI.

This clonotype came up once. Given a much more abundant clone one base away, this may be a read error. This rearrangement joins TRBV11-2 to TRBJ2-7; 7 bases line up with TRBD1. The CDR3 is 12 amino acids. CDR1 and CDR2 from the germline V gene are SGHAT and FQNNGV. This CDR3 reads CANSQTGFEQYF. The CDR3 nucleotides are TGTGCCAACAGCCAGACAGGGTTCGAGCAGTACTTC.

This clonotype was counted at least ten times. Relative to the germline gene, one junction end is altered; a read error may explain this. The chain joins TRBV11-1 to TRBJ2-5; perhaps D is TRBD1 or TRBD2 (5 bases each). The CDR3 length is 11 residues. Germline-derived CDR1 and CDR2 are SGHAT and FQDESV (reference sequence). The DNA of the CDR3 is TGTGCCAGCAGCACGCCGGGGACCCAGTATTTC. It encodes CASSTPGTQYF.

The CDR3 nucleotides read TGTGCCAGCAGCTTAGGGGAAAATACGCAGTATTTT. This translates into CASSLGENTQYF. The chain uses TRBV11-1 and TRBJ2-3; D unclear. Germline CDR1 is SGHAT and CDR2 is FQDESV (reference sequence). V dropped 1 base and J dropped 7 bases, with 6 bases sitting between them. The CDR3 loop spans 12 amino acids.

About this clonotype itself: The CDR3 does not close with the conserved phenylalanine or tryptophan, likely indicating a read error. The V and J genes are TRBV29-1 and TRBJ2-7; the D is unclear. CDR3 length equals 13 residues. Germline V CDR1 and CDR2: SQVTM, ANQGSEA. As DNA, the CDR3 is TGCAGCGTTGAAGGTAGTAGCTCCTACGAACAGTACCTC. Translating it yields CSVEGSSSYEQYL.

The chain employs TRBV11-1 and TRBJ2-1, with D possibly called TRBD1 or TRBD2 (5 bases each). Germline-derived CDR1 and CDR2 are SGHAT and FQDESV (reference sequence). CDR3 length equals 15 residues. V was cut by 6 bases and J by 3 bases, with 15 bases left in between. CDR3 in DNA: TGTGCCAGCAGGCAGGGTCGGGGAAACTACAATGAGCAGTTCTTC. This encodes CASRQGRGNYNEQFF.

This clonotype was observed many times. The chain recombines TRBV4-1 with TRBJ2-6; D gene unclear. Germline CDR1 reads MGHRA; CDR2 reads YSYEKL. Trimming took 0 bases from V and 0 from J, leaving 9 bases between them. This CDR3 contains 17 residues. Here the CDR3 reads CASSQEPQGSGANVLTF. Here the CDR3 DNA reads TGCGCCAGCAGCCAAGAGCCACAAGGCTCTGGGGCCAACGTCCTGACTTTC.

As for this clonotype: A junction boundary mismatches the germline segment, possibly from a read error. The CDR3 is CASSLFPDCNERFF. CDR3 DNA: TGTGCCAGCAGCTTATTTCCGGACTGCAATGAGCGGTTCTTC. The chain links TRBV11-1 to TRBJ2-1, with D perhaps TRBD2 (5 bases). This CDR3 spans 14 amino acids. Germline V gives CDR1 SGHAT, CDR2 FQDESV (reference sequence).

As concerns this clonotype: A much larger clonotype is one base distant, so this may be a read error. The V gene is TRBV11-2, the J gene TRBJ1-1; D is possibly TRBD1 (5 bases). CDR1 is SGHAT, CDR2 FQNNGV, per germline. There are 15 residues in the CDR3. The DNA of the CDR3 is TGTGCCAGCTGCCCCGGCGGACACCTACAAGGGTCACTTCTCTTT. As protein: CASCPGGHLQGSLLF.